The 20 T cell receptor beta chains below come from one sample, sequenced in a study of cytomegalovirus exposure and HLA in healthy donors (dated by TCRdb to 2016 to 2017). The method was the immunoSEQ multiplex PCR assay. The multiplex PCR relied on a mix of 60 forward primers for TCR Vbeta segments and 13 reverse primers for TCR Jbeta segments. Not all clones reach the TCRdb copy of this immuneACCESS table, which keeps in-frame sequences only. Checked studies attribute under half of the gap to unresolved V genes and leave the rest unexplained. The sample's clone listing holds 45,000 to 60,000 clones. Roughly 4% of the sample comes from the top ten. Sequencing was done on a sample of PBMCs. Every receptor here comes from a male donor in good health and CMV-seronegative.

Remarks on this clone: The junction does not match germline at one end; this may be a read error. V is TRBV12-5 and J is TRBJ2-1; tentative D call: TRBD2 (7 bases). The CDR3 is 17 amino acids. Looked up from germline, CDR1 is LGHNT and CDR2 is FRNRAP. CDR3: CASAVIRGGSSDNEQFF. CDR3 DNA sequence: TGTGCTAGTGCCGTAATAAGGGGGGGAAGCTCCGACAATGAGCAGTTCTTC.

This sequence joins TRBV2 and TRBJ2-1; 11 nucleotides align to TRBD2. The trim removed 8 bases at V and 9 bases at J, leaving 9 bases unmatched. The CDR3 loop spans 14 amino acids. The germline V gene encodes CDR1 SNHLY and CDR2 FYNNEI. The CDR3 is CASGEGLAVVEQFF. Here the CDR3 DNA reads TGTGCCAGCGGGGAGGGACTAGCGGTAGTTGAGCAGTTCTTC.

Remarks on this clone: Other nucleotide sequences from this sample produce the same CDR3. The V gene is TRBV6-5, the J gene TRBJ1-6; D gene ambiguous. CDR1 and CDR2 (germline): MNHEY, SVGAGI. Trimming took off 6 bases at V and 4 bases at J, with 10 bases between the two ends. The CDR3 totals 14 residues. The CDR3 coding sequence is TGTGCCAGCAGGGAGGGCGGATATAATTCACCCCTCCACTTT. Amino acid sequence: CASREGGYNSPLHF.

In nucleotides, the CDR3 is TGTGCCAGCAGCTTAGTAGGCACAGCGGGGGGGCCCAAAAACATTCAGTACTTC. This gives the protein CASSLVGTAGGPKNIQYF. The V call is TRBV7-2, the J call TRBJ2-4, with 10 bases lining up with TRBD2. The germline CDR1 and CDR2 sequences are SGHTA and FQGNSA. CDR3 length: 18 amino acids. J was trimmed by 2 bases and V by 1 base; bases with no gene match: 8.

Remarks on this clone: An end of the junction differs from the germline gene, which may be a read error. Within the sample, other DNA sequences also encode this same CDR3. The genes are TRBV7-9 and TRBJ2-4; tentative D call: TRBD1 (6 bases). The CDR3 has 13 residues. Germline CDR1 is SEHNR and CDR2 is FQNEAQ (reference sequence). The CDR3 here is CASSTVNTRDTDF. The DNA of the CDR3 is TGTGCCAGCAGCACCGTCAATACAAGGGACACAGACTTC.

The chain employs TRBV5-4 and TRBJ2-3; D not resolved. Per germline, CDR1 SGHNT and CDR2 YYREEE (reference sequence). The CDR3 is 13 residues long. V was cut by 2 bases and J by 6 bases, with 10 bases left in between. CDR3 coding DNA: TGTGCCAGCAGCTTAGATGTGGCCGATACGCAGTATTTT. Its protein product is CASSLDVADTQYF.

J is TRBJ1-1 and V is TRBV7-2; D is undetermined. From germline, CDR1 is SGHTA and CDR2 FQGNSA. The CDR3 extends over 13 amino acids. Trimming took off 2 bases at V and 1 base at J, with 5 bases between the two ends. As DNA, the CDR3 is TGTGCCAGCAGCTTAACCGGGAACACTGAAGCTTTCTTT. Encoded protein: CASSLTGNTEAFF.

The chain is built from TRBV10-3 and TRBJ2-1; D is undetermined. The CDR3 extends over 12 amino acids. Germline V gene data show CDR1 as ENHRY and CDR2 as SYGVKD. The V end lost 0 bases, the J end lost 14 bases, and 11 bases lay between the germline ends. CDR3 sequence: CAISESDEAEFF. CDR3 in DNA: TGTGCCATCAGTGAGTCAGACGAGGCGGAGTTCTTC.

The genes are TRBV4-2 and TRBJ1-1, with D possibly being TRBD1 (6 bases). The V and J ends lost 4 bases and 6 bases respectively, with 15 bases between them. This CDR3 region has 14 residues. From germline, CDR1 is LGHNA and CDR2 YNFKEQ. CDR3 residues: CASSPRTEGSEAFF. The CDR3 DNA is TGTGCCAGCAGCCCTCGGACAGAGGGCTCTGAAGCTTTCTTT.

The chain links TRBV5-6 to TRBJ1-3; TRBD1 might be the D (5 bases). CDR3 length: 15 residues. Germline V gives CDR1 SGHDT, CDR2 YYEEEE. V was shortened by 1 base and J by 1 base, with 9 bases between the two germline ends. The CDR3: CASSLFGQSGNTIYF. The CDR3 DNA follows: TGTGCCAGCAGCTTGTTCGGACAATCTGGAAACACCATATATTTT. Looking up the rest from reference TRBV5-6 and TRBJ1-3 gives the full variable domain: DAGVTQSPTHLIKTRGQQVTLRCSPKSGHDTVSWYQQALGQGPQFIFQYYEEEERQRGNFPDRFSGHQFPNYSSELNVNALLLGDSALYLCASSLFGQSGNTIYFGEGSWLTVV.

This chain uses TRBV5-6 with TRBJ2-3, with TRBD1 matching over 7 bases. This CDR3 is 13 amino acids long. V was clipped by 7 bases and J by 0 bases; unmatched bases: 2. Germline CDR1 reads SGHDT; CDR2 reads YYEEEE. The CDR3 is CASGGQSTDTQYF. In nucleotides, the CDR3 is TGTGCCAGCGGGGGACAGAGCACAGATACGCAGTATTTT.

The chain couples TRBV4-2 to TRBJ1-5; maybe TRBD1 (5 bases). The CDR3 length is 15 residues. Germline loops: CDR1 LGHNA, CDR2 YNFKEQ. Trimming removed 3 bases at V and 0 bases at J, with 9 bases between. Here the CDR3 reads CASSQTTGSNQPQHF. The CDR3 region has the DNA TGTGCCAGCAGCCAGACAACAGGTAGCAATCAGCCCCAGCATTTT.

As concerns this clone: The sample holds other DNA sequences that translate to the same CDR3. The V gene is TRBV11-1, the J gene TRBJ2-7; the D gene is possibly TRBD2 (6 bases). This CDR3 spans 15 amino acids. Germline V lookup: CDR1 SGHAT, CDR2 FQDESV (reference sequence). Deletions cut 0 bases from V and 6 bases from J, with 15 bases between. The CDR3: CASSLARGPSTEQYF. CDR3 in DNA: TGTGCCAGCAGCTTAGCGCGGGGCCCTAGTACCGAGCAGTACTTC.

The rearrangement uses TRBV7-2 and TRBJ2-3; D possibly corresponds to TRBD2 (5 bases). Germline CDR1 is SGHTA and CDR2 is FQGNSA. The CDR3 covers 14 residues. Trimming removed 2 bases at V and 10 bases at J, with 16 bases between. The CDR3 protein is CASSLSWTSGSQYF. CDR3 DNA sequence: TGTGCCAGCAGCTTAAGTTGGACTTCAGGTTCGCAGTATTTT.

The gene calls are TRBV6-5 and TRBJ2-1; D might be TRBD2 (5 bases). The CDR3 extends over 15 amino acids. Trimming took 4 bases from V and 6 from J, leaving 16 bases between them. CDR1 is MNHEY, CDR2 SVGAGI, per germline. CDR3 loop: CASSLARGSSNEQFF. CDR3 in DNA: TGTGCCAGCAGTTTAGCTAGAGGGAGCTCCAATGAGCAGTTCTTC.

The chain is built from TRBV12-5 and TRBJ2-7, with D possibly matching TRBD2 (7 bases). The germline V and J ends were trimmed by 2 bases and 5 bases, with 19 bases remaining between them. The CDR3 is 16 amino acids. Germline values: CDR1 LGHNT, CDR2 FRNRAP. CDR3 in DNA: TGTGCTAGTGGTTTGTCCACGGGGGGCCCGCCCGACGAGCAGTACTTC. It encodes CASGLSTGGPPDEQYF.

The chain has TRBV11-1 and TRBJ2-5; D is perhaps TRBD2 (5 bases). This CDR3 is 14 amino acids long. With 3 bases removed from V and 5 bases from J, the gap between germline ends came to 13 bases. CDR1 is SGHAT and CDR2 is FQDESV in the germline V gene (reference sequence). CDR3 amino acids: CASSFQTGKETQYF. DNA of the CDR3: TGTGCCAGCAGCTTCCAAACGGGGAAGGAGACCCAGTACTTC.

The genes are TRBV5-6 and TRBJ2-7, with 10 bases fitting TRBD1. Germline V gives CDR1 SGHDT, CDR2 YYEEEE. CDR3 length: 15 amino acids. With 5 bases clipped from V and 5 bases from J, the junction kept 10 bases outside the gene matches. This CDR3 reads CASSPDGQGGNEQYF. DNA of the CDR3: TGTGCCAGCAGTCCCGACGGACAGGGGGGGAACGAGCAGTACTTC.

The rearrangement joins TRBV7-2 to TRBJ2-2; 10 bases are shared with TRBD2. The CDR3 is 15 amino acids. The V gene end was trimmed by 5 bases and the J gene end by 4 bases; junction bases not matched to a gene: 4. CDR1 and CDR2 (germline): SGHTA, FQGNSA. The CDR3 region has the DNA TGTGCCAGCAGCACTTCTAGCGGGGGCACCGGGGAGCTGTTTTTT. Its protein is CASSTSSGGTGELFF.

The genes are TRBV10-3 and TRBJ1-2, with D possibly being TRBD1 (6 bases). Germline CDR1 and CDR2: ENHRY and SYGVKD. This CDR3 has 14 amino acids. The V end lost 7 bases, the J end lost 2 bases, and 14 bases lay between the germline ends. This chain's CDR3 is CAINPGTSNYGYTF. CDR3 DNA sequence: TGTGCCATCAACCCCGGGACATCAAACTATGGCTACACCTTC.